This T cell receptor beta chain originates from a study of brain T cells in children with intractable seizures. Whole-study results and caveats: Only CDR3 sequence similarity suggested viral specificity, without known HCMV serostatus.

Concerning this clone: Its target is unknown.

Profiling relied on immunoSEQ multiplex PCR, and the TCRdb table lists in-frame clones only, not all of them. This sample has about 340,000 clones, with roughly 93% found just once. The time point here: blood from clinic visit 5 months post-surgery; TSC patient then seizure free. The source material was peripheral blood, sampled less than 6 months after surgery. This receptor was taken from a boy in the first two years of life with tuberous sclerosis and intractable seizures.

CDR3 loop: CAISDRETQYF. The CDR3 nucleotides read TGTGCCATCAGTGACCGGGAGACCCAGTACTTC. This chain uses TRBV10-3 with TRBJ2-5; no definite D call. The CDR3 is 11 residues long. The V end lost 3 bases, the J end lost 5 bases, and 4 bases lay between the germline ends. Looked up from germline, CDR1 is ENHRY and CDR2 is SYGVKD.